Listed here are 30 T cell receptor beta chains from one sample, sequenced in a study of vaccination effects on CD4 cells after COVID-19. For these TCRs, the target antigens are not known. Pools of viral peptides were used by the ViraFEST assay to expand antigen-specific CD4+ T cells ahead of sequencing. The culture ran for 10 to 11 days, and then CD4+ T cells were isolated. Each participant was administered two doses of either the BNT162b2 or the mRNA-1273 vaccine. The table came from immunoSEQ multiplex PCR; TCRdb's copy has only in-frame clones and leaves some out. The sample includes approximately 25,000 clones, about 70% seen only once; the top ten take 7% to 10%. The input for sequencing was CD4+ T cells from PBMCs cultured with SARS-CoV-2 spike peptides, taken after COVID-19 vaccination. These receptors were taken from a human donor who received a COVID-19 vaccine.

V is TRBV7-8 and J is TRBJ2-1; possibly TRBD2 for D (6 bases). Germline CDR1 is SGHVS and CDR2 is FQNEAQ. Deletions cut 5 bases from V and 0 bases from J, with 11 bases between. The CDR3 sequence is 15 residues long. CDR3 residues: CASSASGSSYNEQFF. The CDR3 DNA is TGTGCCAGCAGCGCATCCGGGAGCTCCTACAATGAGCAGTTCTTC.

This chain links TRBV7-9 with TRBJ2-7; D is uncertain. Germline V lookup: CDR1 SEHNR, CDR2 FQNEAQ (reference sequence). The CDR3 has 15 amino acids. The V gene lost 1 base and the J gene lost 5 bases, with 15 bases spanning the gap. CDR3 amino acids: CASSLVRSPHHEQYF. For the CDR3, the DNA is TGTGCCAGCAGCTTAGTGCGGAGCCCCCACCACGAGCAGTACTTC.

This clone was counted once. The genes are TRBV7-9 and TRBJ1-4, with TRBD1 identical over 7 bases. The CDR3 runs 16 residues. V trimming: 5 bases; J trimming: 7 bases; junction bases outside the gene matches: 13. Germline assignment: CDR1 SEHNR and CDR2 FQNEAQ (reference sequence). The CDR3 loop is CASSPREGARGEKLFF. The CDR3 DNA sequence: TGTGCCAGCAGCCCGCGTGAGGGGGCGCGCGGTGAAAAACTGTTTTTT.

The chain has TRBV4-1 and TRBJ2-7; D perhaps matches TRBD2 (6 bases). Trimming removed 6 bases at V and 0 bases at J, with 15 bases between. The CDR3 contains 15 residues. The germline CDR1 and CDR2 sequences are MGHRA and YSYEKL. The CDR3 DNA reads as TGCGCCAGCAGGCGGGGCGCCGGGGCCTCCTACGAGCAGTACTTC. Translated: CASRRGAGASYEQYF.

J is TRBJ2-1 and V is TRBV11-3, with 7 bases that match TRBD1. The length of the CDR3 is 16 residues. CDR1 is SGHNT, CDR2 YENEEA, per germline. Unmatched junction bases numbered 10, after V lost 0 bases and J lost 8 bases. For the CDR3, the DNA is TGTGCCAGCAGCTTAGAAGTGACAGGGAGCGGCGATGAGCAGTTCTTC. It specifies CASSLEVTGSGDEQFF.

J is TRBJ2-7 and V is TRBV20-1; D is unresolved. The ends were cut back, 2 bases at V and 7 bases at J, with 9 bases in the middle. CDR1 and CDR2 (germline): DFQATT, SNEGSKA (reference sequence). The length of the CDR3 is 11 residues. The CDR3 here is CSARILVEQYF. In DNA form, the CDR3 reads TGCAGTGCTAGAATACTCGTGGAGCAGTACTTC.

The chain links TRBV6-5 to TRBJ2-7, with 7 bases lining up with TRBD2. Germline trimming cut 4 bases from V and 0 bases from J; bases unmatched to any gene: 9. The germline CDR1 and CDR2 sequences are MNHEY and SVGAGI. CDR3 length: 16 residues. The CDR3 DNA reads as TGTGCCAGCAGTTTTTCCTCGGGGGGAAGCTCCTACGAGCAGTACTTC. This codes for CASSFSSGGSSYEQYF.

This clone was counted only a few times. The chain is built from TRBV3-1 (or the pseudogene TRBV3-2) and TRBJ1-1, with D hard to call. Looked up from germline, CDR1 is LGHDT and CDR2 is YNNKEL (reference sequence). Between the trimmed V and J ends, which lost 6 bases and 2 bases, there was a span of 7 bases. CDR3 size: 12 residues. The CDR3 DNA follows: TGTGCCAGCAGACATGCTAACACTGAAGCTTTCTTT. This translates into CASRHANTEAFF.

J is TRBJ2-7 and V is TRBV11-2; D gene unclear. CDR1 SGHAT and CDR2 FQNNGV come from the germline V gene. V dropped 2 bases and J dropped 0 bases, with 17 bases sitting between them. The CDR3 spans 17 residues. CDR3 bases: TGTGCCAGCAGCTTAAACCGAGCGACGTTGAGCTCCTACGAGCAGTACTTC. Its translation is CASSLNRATLSSYEQYF.

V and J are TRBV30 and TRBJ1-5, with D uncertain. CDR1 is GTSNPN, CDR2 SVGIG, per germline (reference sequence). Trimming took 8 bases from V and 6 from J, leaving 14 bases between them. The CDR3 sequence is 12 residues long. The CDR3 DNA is TGTGCCGGTCAGGAAGAGGGTCAGCCCCAGCATTTT. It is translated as CAGQEEGQPQHF.

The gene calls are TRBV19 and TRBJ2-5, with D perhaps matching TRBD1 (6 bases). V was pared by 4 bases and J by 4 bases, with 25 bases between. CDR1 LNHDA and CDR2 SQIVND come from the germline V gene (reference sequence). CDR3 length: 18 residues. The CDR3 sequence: CASSTKDPGHRARETQYF. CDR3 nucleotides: TGTGCCAGTAGTACAAAGGACCCGGGACATCGGGCGCGAGAGACCCAGTACTTC.

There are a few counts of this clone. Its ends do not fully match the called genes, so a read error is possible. The CDR3 reads CASSESVSGAVVLNF. CDR3 nucleotides: TGCGCCAGCAGTGAGTCGGTGAGCGGTGCCGTAGTGTTGAACTTC. The chain links TRBV10-1 to TRBJ2-7; D may be TRBD2 (5 bases). CDR1 and CDR2 (germline): WNHNN, SYGVQD (reference sequence). The CDR3 spans 15 residues.

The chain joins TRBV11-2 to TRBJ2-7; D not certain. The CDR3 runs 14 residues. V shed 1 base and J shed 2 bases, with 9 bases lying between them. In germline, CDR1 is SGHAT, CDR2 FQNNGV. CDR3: CASSLAGRPYEQYF. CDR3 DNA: TGTGCCAGCAGCTTAGCCGGCCGACCCTACGAGCAGTACTTC.

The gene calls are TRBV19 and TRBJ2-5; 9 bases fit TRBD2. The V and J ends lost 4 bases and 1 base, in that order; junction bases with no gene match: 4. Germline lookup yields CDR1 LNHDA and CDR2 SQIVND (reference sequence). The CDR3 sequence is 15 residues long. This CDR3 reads CASSTGLASQETQYF. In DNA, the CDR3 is TGTGCCAGTAGTACCGGACTAGCGTCCCAAGAGACCCAGTACTTC.

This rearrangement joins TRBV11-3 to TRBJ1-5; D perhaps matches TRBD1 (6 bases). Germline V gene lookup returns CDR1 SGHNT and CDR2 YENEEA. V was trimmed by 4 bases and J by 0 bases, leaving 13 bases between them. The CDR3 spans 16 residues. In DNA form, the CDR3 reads TGTGCCAGCAGCTCTCCGACAGGTTATAGCAATCAGCCCCAGCATTTT. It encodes CASSSPTGYSNQPQHF.

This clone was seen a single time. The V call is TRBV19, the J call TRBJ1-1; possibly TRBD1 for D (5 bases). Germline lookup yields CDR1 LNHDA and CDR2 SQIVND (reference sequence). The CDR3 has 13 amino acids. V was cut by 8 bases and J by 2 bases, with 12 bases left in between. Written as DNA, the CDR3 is TGTGCCAGTGGCGAGGACAAAAACACTGAAGCTTTCTTT. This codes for CASGEDKNTEAFF.

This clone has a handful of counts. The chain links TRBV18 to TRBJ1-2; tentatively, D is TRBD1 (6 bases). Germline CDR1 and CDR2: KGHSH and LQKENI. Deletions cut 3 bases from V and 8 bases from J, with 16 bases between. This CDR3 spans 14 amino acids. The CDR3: CASSPNGGHSGYTF. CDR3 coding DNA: TGTGCCAGCTCACCCAATGGGGGCCATAGCGGCTACACCTTC.

Written as DNA, the CDR3 is TGTGCCAGCAGCCCCGGACAGGGGGGGACCCAGTACTTC. It codes for CASSPGQGGTQYF. This chain uses TRBV11-2 with TRBJ2-5, with 10 nucleotides matching TRBD1. Trimming took 5 bases from V and 7 from J; bases not matched to a gene: 4. The CDR3 has 13 residues. Per germline, CDR1 SGHAT and CDR2 FQNNGV.

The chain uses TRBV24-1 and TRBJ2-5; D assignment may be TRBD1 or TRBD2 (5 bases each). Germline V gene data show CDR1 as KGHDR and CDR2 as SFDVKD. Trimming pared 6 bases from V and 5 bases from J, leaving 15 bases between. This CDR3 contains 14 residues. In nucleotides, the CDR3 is TGTGCCACCAGTCCCGGGACCTTCGGGGAGACCCAGTACTTC. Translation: CATSPGTFGETQYF.

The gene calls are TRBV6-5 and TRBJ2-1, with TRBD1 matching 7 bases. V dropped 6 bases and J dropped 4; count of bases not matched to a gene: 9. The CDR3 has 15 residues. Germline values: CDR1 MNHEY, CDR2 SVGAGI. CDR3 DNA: TGTGCCAGCAGGCAGACAGGGTTAGGATACAATGAGCAGTTCTTC. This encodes CASRQTGLGYNEQFF.

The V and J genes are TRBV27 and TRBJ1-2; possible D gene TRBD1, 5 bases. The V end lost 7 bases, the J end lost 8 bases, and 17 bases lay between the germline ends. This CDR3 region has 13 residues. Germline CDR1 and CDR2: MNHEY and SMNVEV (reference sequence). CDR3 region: CASKRQGMRGYTF. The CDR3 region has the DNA TGTGCCAGCAAACGGCAGGGTATGCGGGGCTACACCTTC.

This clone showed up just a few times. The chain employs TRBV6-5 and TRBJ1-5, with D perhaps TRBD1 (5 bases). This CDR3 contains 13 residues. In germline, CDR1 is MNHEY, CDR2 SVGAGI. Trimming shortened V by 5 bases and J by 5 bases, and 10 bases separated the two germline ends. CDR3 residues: CASSPQAHQPQHF. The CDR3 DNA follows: TGTGCCAGCAGTCCACAGGCTCATCAGCCCCAGCATTTT.

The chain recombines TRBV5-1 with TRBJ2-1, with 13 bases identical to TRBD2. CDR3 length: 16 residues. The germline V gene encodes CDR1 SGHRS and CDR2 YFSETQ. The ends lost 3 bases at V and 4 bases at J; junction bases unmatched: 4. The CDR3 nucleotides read TGCGCCAGCAGCTCGGGGACTAGCGGGAATTACAATGAGCAGTTCTTC. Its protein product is CASSSGTSGNYNEQFF. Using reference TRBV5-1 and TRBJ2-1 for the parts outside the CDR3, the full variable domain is KAGVTQTPRYLIKTRGQQVTLSCSPISGHRSVSWYQQTPGQGLQFLFEYFSETQRNKGNFPGRFSGRQFSNSRSEMNVSTLELGDSALYLCASSSGTSGNYNEQFFGPGTRLTVL.

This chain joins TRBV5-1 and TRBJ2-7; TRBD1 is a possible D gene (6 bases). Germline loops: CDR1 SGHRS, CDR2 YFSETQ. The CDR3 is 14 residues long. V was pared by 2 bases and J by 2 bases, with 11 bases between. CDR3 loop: CASSFLDSTYEQYF. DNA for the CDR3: TGCGCCAGCAGCTTCTTGGACAGTACCTACGAGCAGTACTTC.

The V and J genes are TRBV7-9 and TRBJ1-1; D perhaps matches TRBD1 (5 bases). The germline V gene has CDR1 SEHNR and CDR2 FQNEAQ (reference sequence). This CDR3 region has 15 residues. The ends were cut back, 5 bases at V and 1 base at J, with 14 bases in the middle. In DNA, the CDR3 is TGTGCCAGCAGCCCCGTCGAGGGGCGGAACACTGAAGCTTTCTTT. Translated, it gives CASSPVEGRNTEAFF.

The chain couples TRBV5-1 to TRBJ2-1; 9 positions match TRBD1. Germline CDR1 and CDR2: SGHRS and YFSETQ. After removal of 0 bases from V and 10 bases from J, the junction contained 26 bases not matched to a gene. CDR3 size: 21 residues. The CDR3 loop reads CASSLAFSLRGQGLDGLEQFF. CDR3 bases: TGCGCCAGCAGCTTGGCCTTTTCTCTAAGGGGACAGGGATTAGACGGTTTAGAGCAGTTCTTC.

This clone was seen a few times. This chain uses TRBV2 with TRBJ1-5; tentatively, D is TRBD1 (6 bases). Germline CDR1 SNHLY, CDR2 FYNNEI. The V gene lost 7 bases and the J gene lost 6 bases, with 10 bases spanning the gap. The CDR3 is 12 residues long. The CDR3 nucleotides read TGTGCCAGCACAGGGGACGGTCAGCCCCAGCATTTT. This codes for CASTGDGQPQHF. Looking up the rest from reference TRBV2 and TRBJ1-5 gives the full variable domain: EPEVTQTPSHQVTQMGQEVILRCVPISNHLYFYWYRQILGQKVEFLVSFYNNEISEKSEIFDDQFSVERPDGSNFTLKIRSTKLEDSAMYFCASTGDGQPQHFGDGTRLSIL.

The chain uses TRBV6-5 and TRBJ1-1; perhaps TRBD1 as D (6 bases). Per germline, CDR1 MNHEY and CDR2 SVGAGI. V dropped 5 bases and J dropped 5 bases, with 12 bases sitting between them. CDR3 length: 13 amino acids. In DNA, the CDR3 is TGTGCCAGCAGTCTAGGGGGGGTGACTGAAGCTTTCTTT. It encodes CASSLGGVTEAFF.

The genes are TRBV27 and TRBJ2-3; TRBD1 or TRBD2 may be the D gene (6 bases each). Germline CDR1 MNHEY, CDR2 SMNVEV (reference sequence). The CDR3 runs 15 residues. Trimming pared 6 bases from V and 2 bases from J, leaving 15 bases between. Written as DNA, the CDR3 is TGTGCCAGCAGGGGGGGCGGGACCCACACAGATACGCAGTATTTT. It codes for CASRGGGTHTDTQYF.

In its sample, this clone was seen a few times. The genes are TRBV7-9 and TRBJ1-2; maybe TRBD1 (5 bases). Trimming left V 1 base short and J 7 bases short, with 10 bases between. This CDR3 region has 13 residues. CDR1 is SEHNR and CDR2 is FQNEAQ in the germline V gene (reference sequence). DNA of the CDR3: TGTGCCAGCAGCTTAGAATCAGGGACTGGCTACACCTTC. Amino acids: CASSLESGTGYTF.